These 29 T cell receptor beta chains were sequenced from one sample in a study of cytomegalovirus exposure and HLA in healthy donors. Data came from immunoSEQ multiplex PCR; TCRdb stores just in-frame clones and leaves some out. The table has approximately 160,000 clones, roughly nine tenths seen once. The specimen sequenced was PBMCs. The receptors were sampled from a young woman in good health and CMV-seropositive.

The V gene is TRBV14, the J gene TRBJ1-1; TRBD1 aligns across 9 bases. The CDR3 is 17 amino acids. The V segment lost 5 bases and the J segment 0 bases; nucleotides outside the gene matches: 10. Germline loops: CDR1 SGHDN, CDR2 FVKESK. The CDR3 loop is CASSNGQGTWMNTEAFF. As DNA, the CDR3 is TGTGCCAGCAGCAACGGACAGGGGACGTGGATGAACACTGAAGCTTTCTTT.

The chain is built from TRBV27 and TRBJ2-7; TRBD2 matches 7 bases. CDR3 length: 14 amino acids. Germline V gene data show CDR1 as MNHEY and CDR2 as SMNVEV (reference sequence). The J segment lost 4 bases and the V segment lost 6 bases, leaving 9 bases of the junction unmatched. CDR3 amino acids: CASSLREGRYEQYF. The CDR3 DNA is TGTGCCAGCAGCCTCAGGGAGGGGAGATACGAGCAGTACTTC.

This sequence joins TRBV7-9 and TRBJ2-1; no clear D. Between the trimmed V and J ends, which lost 6 bases and 8 bases, there was a span of 11 bases. The CDR3 covers 12 residues. CDR1 is SEHNR and CDR2 is FQNEAQ in the germline V gene (reference sequence). The CDR3 DNA follows: TGTGCCAGCAGGACTTTAGCCCATGAGCAGTTCTTC. It translates to CASRTLAHEQFF. The full variable domain, with the rest looked up from reference TRBV7-9 and TRBJ2-1, is DTGVSQNPRHKITKRGQNVTFRCDPISEHNRLYWYRQTLGQGPEFLTYFQNEAQLEKSRLLSDRFSAERPKGSFSTLEIQRTEQGDSAMYLCASRTLAHEQFFGPGTRLTVL.

The gene calls are TRBV2 and TRBJ2-7; no reliable D call. This CDR3 spans 13 amino acids. The germline V and J ends were trimmed by 8 bases and 0 bases, with 11 bases remaining between them. Germline V gene lookup returns CDR1 SNHLY and CDR2 FYNNEI. As DNA, the CDR3 is TGTGCCAGCCGAAAACCGAGCTCCTACGAGCAGTACTTC. Translating gives CASRKPSSYEQYF.

The CDR3 here is CASLGRQRNQPQHF. CDR3 nucleotide sequence: TGTGCCAGCTTAGGTCGACAGAGAAATCAGCCCCAGCATTTT. This chain links TRBV6-6 with TRBJ1-5, with D perhaps TRBD1 (5 bases). Germline V CDR1 and CDR2: MNHNY, SVGAGI (reference sequence). Trimming cost V 8 bases and J 4 bases, with 15 bases left between them. CDR3 length equals 14 residues.

The chain couples TRBV11-2 to TRBJ2-1; D possibly corresponds to TRBD2 (6 bases). Germline V CDR1 and CDR2: SGHAT, FQNNGV. Trimming took off 0 bases at V and 15 bases at J, with 12 bases between the two ends. The CDR3 totals 12 residues. CDR3 sequence (DNA): TGTGCCAGCAGCTTAGAGGTCGGGGGACCGTTCTTC. Amino acids: CASSLEVGGPFF.

This rearrangement joins TRBV19 to TRBJ1-2, with D possibly TRBD1 on 6 matching bases. CDR3 length: 16 residues. Germline CDR1 LNHDA, CDR2 SQIVND (reference sequence). V lost 4 bases and J lost 1, with 16 bases in between. The chain's CDR3 is CASSKKAGGLNYGYTF. The CDR3 DNA follows: TGTGCCAGTAGTAAGAAAGCGGGGGGCCTTAACTATGGCTACACCTTC. The whole variable domain, filled in from reference TRBV19 and TRBJ1-2, reads DGGITQSPKYLFRKEGQNVTLSCEQNLNHDAMYWYRQDPGQGLRLIYYSQIVNDFQKGDIAEGYSVSREKKESFPLTVTSAQKNPTAFYLCASSKKAGGLNYGYTFGSGTRLTVV.

In its sample, this clone was seen once. This CDR3 reads CASSIGDGGSYNEQFF. As DNA, the CDR3 is TGTGCCAGTAGTATAGGTGATGGAGGGTCCTACAATGAGCAGTTCTTC. The chain combines TRBV19 with TRBJ2-1, with D possibly being TRBD2 (6 bases). Trimming removed 1 base from V and 1 base from J, with 11 bases in between. There are 16 residues in the CDR3. Germline V lookup: CDR1 LNHDA, CDR2 SQIVND (reference sequence).

This clone was observed a single time. The chain links TRBV5-1 to TRBJ2-5, with unresolved D. With 0 bases removed from V and 1 base from J, the gap between germline ends came to 4 bases. Germline CDR1 and CDR2: SGHRS and YFSETQ. The CDR3 covers 13 residues. The CDR3 is CASSLVSQETQYF. Written as DNA, the CDR3 is TGCGCCAGCAGCTTGGTGAGCCAAGAGACCCAGTACTTC.

This clone occurred once. The CDR3 DNA reads TGTGCCAGCAGTGAGTGGGCAGGGGGCAACACCGGGGAGCTGTTTTTT. This gives the protein CASSEWAGGNTGELFF. The chain combines TRBV25-1 with TRBJ2-2, with 8 bases that match TRBD1. V lost 3 bases, J lost 2 bases, and 5 bases stayed unmatched. Germline CDR1 MGHDK, CDR2 SYGVNS. The CDR3 spans 16 residues.

The V gene is TRBV6-1, the J gene TRBJ2-7; no clear D. The CDR3 has 14 residues. From germline, CDR1 is MNHNS and CDR2 SASEGT. Deletions cut 4 bases from V and 0 bases from J, with 10 bases between. The CDR3 DNA reads TGTGCCAGCAGTGCTCTACAGAGCTCCTACGAGCAGTACTTC. Translated, it gives CASSALQSSYEQYF.

The J gene is TRBJ1-2, the V gene TRBV10-1; D perhaps matches TRBD1 (6 bases). CDR1 and CDR2 from the germline V gene are WNHNN and SYGVQD (reference sequence). Trimming took off 3 bases at V and 5 bases at J, with 10 bases between the two ends. This CDR3 has 13 amino acids. The CDR3 spells CASSEQGSYGYTF. In DNA form, the CDR3 reads TGCGCCAGCAGTGAACAGGGTTCGTATGGCTACACCTTC.

The V and J genes are TRBV7-8 and TRBJ1-5; D is ambiguous. Per the germline V gene, CDR1 is SGHVS and CDR2 is FQNEAQ. Trimming left V 1 base short and J 3 bases short, with 10 bases between. The CDR3 sequence is 15 residues long. In DNA, the CDR3 is TGTGCCAGCAGCTTAGTCATGAACAACAATCAGCCCCAGCATTTT. Translated, it gives CASSLVMNNNQPQHF. Based on the CDR3 plus reference TRBV7-8 and TRBJ1-5, the full variable domain is GAGVSQSPRYKVAKRGQDVALRCDPISGHVSLFWYQQALGQGPEFLTYFQNEAQLDKSGLPSDRFFAERPEGSVSTLKIQRTQQEDSAVYLCASSLVMNNNQPQHFGDGTRLSIL.

The chain recombines TRBV5-1 with TRBJ2-2; 11 bases map to TRBD2. The CDR3 extends over 19 amino acids. Looked up from germline, CDR1 is SGHRS and CDR2 is YFSETQ. V was clipped by 2 bases and J by 5 bases; unmatched bases: 14. CDR3 DNA: TGCGCCAGCAGCTTCACTAGCGGGAGTGTTTTAGGGGTTACCGGGGAGCTGTTTTTT. This encodes CASSFTSGSVLGVTGELFF.

This sequence joins TRBV7-3 and TRBJ2-5; TRBD2 aligns across 12 bases. The trim removed 5 bases at V and 5 bases at J, leaving 9 bases unmatched. The germline V gene encodes CDR1 SGHTA and CDR2 FQGTGA. The CDR3 runs 16 residues. The CDR3 nucleotides read TGTGCCAGCAGCCCCGAACTAGCGGGGGGAAGGGAGACCCAGTACTTC. This codes for CASSPELAGGRETQYF.

Regarding this clone: This specimen includes other DNA sequences encoding the same CDR3. The rearrangement joins TRBV6-4 to TRBJ2-3; 7 bases are shared with TRBD1. Germline assignment: CDR1 MRHNA and CDR2 SNTAGT. The J segment lost 4 bases and the V segment lost 0 bases, leaving 1 base of the junction unmatched. The CDR3 runs 14 residues. The CDR3 protein is CASSDSQGADTQYF. In DNA, the CDR3 is TGTGCCAGCAGTGACTCTCAGGGGGCAGATACGCAGTATTTT.

The chain has TRBV7-9 and TRBJ2-5; TRBD1 matches at 9 bases. Trimming cost V 5 bases and J 2 bases; bases outside gene matches: 9. CDR1 is SEHNR, CDR2 FQNEAQ, per germline (reference sequence). The CDR3 has 16 amino acids. CDR3 bases: TGTGCCAGCAGCCGCGTCTGGACAGGGGAACAAGAGACCCAGTACTTC. Its protein product is CASSRVWTGEQETQYF. The entire variable domain, with the rest obtained from reference TRBV7-9 and TRBJ2-5, is as follows: DTGVSQNPRHKITKRGQNVTFRCDPISEHNRLYWYRQTLGQGPEFLTYFQNEAQLEKSRLLSDRFSAERPKGSFSTLEIQRTEQGDSAMYLCASSRVWTGEQETQYFGPGTRLLVL.

This chain uses TRBV10-2 with TRBJ2-7; D not certain. Germline lookup yields CDR1 WSHSY and CDR2 SAAADI. Trimming removed 3 bases from V and 5 bases from J, with 5 bases in between. CDR3 size: 11 residues. CDR3: CASSDTDEQYF. CDR3 sequence (DNA): TGCGCCAGCAGTGACACAGACGAGCAGTACTTC.

This chain links TRBV7-3 with TRBJ2-3, with 9 positions matching TRBD1. The CDR3 spans 15 residues. Germline V gives CDR1 SGHTA, CDR2 FQGTGA. V lost 5 bases to trimming and J lost 3 bases; unmatched junction nucleotides: 6. The CDR3 loop reads CASSLPGQGTDTQYF. CDR3 nucleotide sequence: TGTGCCAGCAGCCTACCGGGACAGGGAACAGATACGCAGTATTTT.

This chain links TRBV5-4 with TRBJ1-4, with TRBD1 as a possible D gene (5 bases). With 5 bases removed from V and 6 bases from J, the gap between germline ends came to 14 bases. This CDR3 has 14 residues. Germline CDR1 SGHNT, CDR2 YYREEE (reference sequence). The CDR3 region is CASSRGTFDEKLFF. CDR3 sequence (DNA): TGTGCCAGCAGTAGAGGGACTTTCGATGAAAAACTGTTTTTT.

V usage is TRBV6-1 and J usage is TRBJ2-1, with D perhaps matching TRBD2 (6 bases). Looked up from germline, CDR1 is MNHNS and CDR2 is SASEGT. The V end lost 6 bases, the J end lost 10 bases, and 22 bases lay between the germline ends. This CDR3 has 15 amino acids. The CDR3 here is CASRRREDPLEEQFF. As DNA, the CDR3 is TGTGCCAGCAGGCGGAGGGAGGACCCCCTGGAGGAGCAGTTCTTC.

The chain links TRBV6-5 to TRBJ2-1; perhaps TRBD2 as D (7 bases). The V end was cut by 8 bases, the J end by 4 bases, with 12 bases between. Germline V CDR1 and CDR2: MNHEY, SVGAGI. The CDR3 is made up of 13 amino acids. This chain's CDR3 is CASREGGYNEQFF. CDR3 DNA: TGTGCCAGCCGCGAGGGGGGGTACAATGAGCAGTTCTTC.

V is TRBV14 and J is TRBJ2-2, with 7 bases identical to TRBD1. The germline CDR1 and CDR2 sequences are SGHDN and FVKESK. V gave up 4 bases and J gave up 4 bases; unmatched junction bases: 6. This CDR3 region has 15 residues. CDR3 DNA: TGTGCCAGCAGCCGAGGGGGCGAGGGCACCGGGGAGCTGTTTTTT. It encodes CASSRGGEGTGELFF.

This clone showed up just once. The CDR3 sequence: CASSLALGRGYYGYTF. The CDR3 region has the DNA TGTGCCAGCAGCTTAGCGCTGGGCAGGGGGTACTATGGCTACACCTTC. V is TRBV7-2 and J is TRBJ1-2; 7 nucleotides agree with TRBD1. The J segment lost 3 bases and the V segment lost 0 bases, leaving 7 bases of the junction unmatched. Germline CDR1 is SGHTA and CDR2 is FQGNSA. The CDR3 is 16 amino acids.

This rearrangement joins TRBV20-1 to TRBJ2-5; D not certain. The V and J ends lost 6 bases and 2 bases respectively, with 7 bases between them. From germline, CDR1 is DFQATT and CDR2 SNEGSKA (reference sequence). The CDR3 spans 11 residues. CDR3 residues: CSAVRQETQYF. CDR3 sequence (DNA): TGCAGTGCCGTGAGACAAGAGACCCAGTACTTC.

This chain links TRBV11-2 with TRBJ2-1, with D perhaps matching TRBD2 (6 bases). The CDR3 loop spans 17 amino acids. Germline CDR1 reads SGHAT; CDR2 reads FQNNGV. Trimming left V 5 bases short and J 4 bases short, with 21 bases between. The CDR3 here is CASSVSAGSGSYNEQFF. The CDR3 DNA reads TGTGCCAGCAGCGTTTCGGCGGGTAGCGGCTCTTACAATGAGCAGTTCTTC.

The chain uses TRBV5-4 and TRBJ2-2; no firm D call. This CDR3 is built from 15 residues. Per germline, CDR1 SGHNT and CDR2 YYREEE (reference sequence). V shed 4 bases and J shed 0 bases, with 10 bases lying between them. The CDR3 protein is CASSEISTNTGELFF. The CDR3, as DNA: TGTGCCAGCAGCGAGATTTCAACGAACACCGGGGAGCTGTTTTTT. The variable domain in full, completed from reference TRBV5-4 and TRBJ2-2, reads ETGVTQSPTHLIKTRGQQVTLRCSSQSGHNTVSWYQQALGQGPQFIFQYYREEENGRGNFPPRFSGLQFPNYSSELNVNALELDDSALYLCASSEISTNTGELFFGEGSRLTVL.

The V call is TRBV6-5, the J call TRBJ2-1, with 8 bases matching TRBD1. CDR3 length equals 13 residues. In germline, CDR1 is MNHEY, CDR2 SVGAGI. Germline trimming cut 0 bases from V and 9 bases from J; bases unmatched to any gene: 1. CDR3 in DNA: TGTGCCAGCAGTTACTCGACAGGGGTTGAGCAGTTCTTC. It is translated as CASSYSTGVEQFF.

This sequence joins TRBV11-2 and TRBJ1-1; D not certain. The germline CDR1 and CDR2 sequences are SGHAT and FQNNGV. The CDR3 covers 14 residues. The V gene lost 2 bases and the J gene lost 5 bases, with 12 bases spanning the gap. The CDR3 loop reads CASSLFRSRTEAFF. The CDR3 DNA reads as TGTGCCAGCAGCTTATTCCGATCTAGGACTGAAGCTTTCTTT.